This paragraph covers one TCR beta chain sequence. TCRdb recomputed calls from the RT-PCR reads with MiXCR, one row per CDR3 protein. The sample holds around 700,000 distinct CDR3 sequences, about 14% seen once. J lost 3 bases, V lost 4 bases, and 13 bases had no gene match. CDR3 size: 18 residues. CDR1 is SGHRS, CDR2 YFSETQ, per germline. The chain employs TRBV5-1 and TRBJ2-3, with 11 bases matching TRBD2. Specimen: memory CD4+ T cells from blood. The receptor was derived from a female donor in good health, serving as a healthy control. CDR3 nucleotide sequence: TGCGCCAGCAGCGGACACCTTAGCGGGAGGGCCGGGACAGATACGCAGTATTTT. It yields the protein CASSGHLSGRAGTDTQYF.